This T cell receptor (beta chain) emerged from a study of monozygotic twins with inflammatory bowel disease. Using the 5' RACE reads, TCRdb records one entry per CDR3 protein without DNA. The sample totals over 350,000 distinct CDR3 sequences. CDR1 is MNHNY, CDR2 SVGAGI, per germline (reference sequence). The CDR3 loop spans 13 amino acids. Material: blood. The source of this sequence is a human donor with ulcerative colitis or Crohn's disease, or a healthy co-twin of an affected twin (not recorded which). This chain connects TRBV6-6 to TRBJ1-1; no DNA is available, so the TRBD1 call from TCRdb remains unchecked. Here the CDR3 reads CASSRQGNTEAIF.